This T cell receptor beta chain was identified in a study of regulatory T cells in long-lasting Graves disease. CDR3 size: 14 residues. The V segment lost 7 bases and the J segment 9 bases; nucleotides outside the gene matches: 10. Germline CDR1 is KGHDR and CDR2 is SFDVKD. This clonotype came up a few times. Time point described: newly diagnosed GD, antithyroid drugs for less than 3 months. The TCR library used RNA extracted from PBMCs. Guidelines of the American Thyroid Association were used to diagnose Graves' disease. Each patient gave 7 to 10 milliliters of EDTA-anticoagulated peripheral blood. Relying on iRepertoire HTBI primers and Arm-PCR of CDR3 regions, the team built TCR beta libraries. TCRdb passed the multiplex PCR reads through MiXCR, listing each CDR3 protein once. The data hold hundreds of thousands of distinct CDR3 sequences, with 16% observed a single time. These data were also filed under a second study, of T cells in Graves' hyperthyroidism and ophthalmopathy. Turning to that study: Exclusions: uncontrolled infection, other autoimmune disease, pregnancy, lactation.

The rearrangement uses TRBV24-1 and TRBJ2-2; 7 bases are a match to TRBD1. Sequencing was performed on peripheral blood mononuclear cells (PBMCs), taken at new diagnosis, from a patient treated with antithyroid drugs. This TCR was recovered from a man between 35 and 55 years old with Graves disease. The CDR3, as DNA: TGTGCCACCAGCTCACAGGGGTCTCCCCGGGAGCTGTTTTTT. This translates into CATSSQGSPRELFF.